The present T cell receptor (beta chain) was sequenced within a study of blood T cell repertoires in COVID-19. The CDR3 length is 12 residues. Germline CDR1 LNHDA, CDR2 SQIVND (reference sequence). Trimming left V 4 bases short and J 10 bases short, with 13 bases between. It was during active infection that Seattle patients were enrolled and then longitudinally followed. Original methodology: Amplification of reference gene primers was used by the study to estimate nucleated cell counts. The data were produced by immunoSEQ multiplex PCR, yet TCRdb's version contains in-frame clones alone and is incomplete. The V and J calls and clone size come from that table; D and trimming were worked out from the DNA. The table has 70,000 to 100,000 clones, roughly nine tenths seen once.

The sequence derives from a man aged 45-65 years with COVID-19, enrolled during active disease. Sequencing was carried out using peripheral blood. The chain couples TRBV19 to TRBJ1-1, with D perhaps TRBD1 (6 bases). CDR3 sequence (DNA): TGTGCCAGTAGTACCGGGACCAGGGGAGCTTTCTTT. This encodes CASSTGTRGAFF.